The present TCR beta chain was sequenced within a study of beta chain features in type 1 diabetes. Study overall: In age, gender and cell yields, patients were similar to healthy donors. Regarding the study as a whole: In all four CD4+ subsets, TCRB CDR3 length was significantly, moderately reduced in type 1 diabetes.

This clone occurred a few times. Its antigen is still unknown. Donors underwent one heparinised blood draw, about 110 mL on average. The purity of all sorted populations exceeded 98%. Germline CDR1 SQVTM, CDR2 ANQGSEA. Trimming cost V 6 bases and J 1 base; bases outside gene matches: 9. This CDR3 is built from 14 residues. The study reverse transcribed the entire isolated RNA, so it sequenced expressed TCRB transcripts. The data were produced by immunoSEQ multiplex PCR, yet TCRdb's version contains in-frame clones alone and is incomplete. The sample carries 130,000 or so clones, about 17% recorded once.

The chain combines TRBV29-1 with TRBJ2-7; 7 bases map to TRBD1. The source material was central memory CD4+ T cells from blood. This receptor was taken from a man younger than 40 with type 1 diabetes. The CDR3 loop is CSVATGSNSYEQYF. CDR3 bases: TGCAGCGTGGCGACAGGGTCCAATTCCTACGAGCAGTACTTC.